This record covers a single T cell receptor beta chain. Its antigen is still unknown. Profiling relied on immunoSEQ multiplex PCR, and the TCRdb table lists in-frame clones only, not all of them. The table records approximately 54,000 clones, approximately 89% of them present only once. Germline CDR1 MNHEY, CDR2 SVGAGI. The CDR3 consists of 14 residues. V lost 5 bases, J lost 0 bases, and 8 bases lay in between. This sample was included in a study of cytomegalovirus exposure and HLA in healthy donors. Findings of the study overall: In vitro assays verified that a few CMV-associated chains recognized CMV antigens specifically. Rare sequences made up most TCRs, while some public TCRs were found in many donors. The study put 150 to 200 TCR beta chains on its list as cytomegalovirus-associated.

The sequence derives from a woman between 18 and 30 years old in good health and CMV-seropositive. Sequences were obtained from PBMCs. The chain has TRBV6-5 and TRBJ1-3; D is perhaps TRBD1 (6 bases). CDR3 residues: CASSRTASGNTIYF. Here the CDR3 DNA reads TGTGCCAGCAGTCGGACAGCCTCTGGAAACACCATATATTTT.